This passage covers 16 T cell receptor beta chains from one sample sequenced in a study of response to subunit inactivated influenza vaccine. From the RT-PCR reads, TCRdb called clonotypes with MiXCR, one entry per CDR3 protein. The sample comprises roughly 460,000 distinct CDR3 sequences, roughly 9.8% of which are singletons, and roughly 12% rests with the top ten. The sample in question was PBMCs from blood, obtained more than 35 days after vaccination. Receptor source: a man aged 45-65 years who received an inactivated influenza vaccine.

The chain links TRBV4-3 to TRBJ1-1, with unresolved D. Germline lookup yields CDR1 LGHNA and CDR2 YSLEER. The CDR3 runs to 13 residues. Trimming cost V 0 bases and J 5 bases, with 7 bases left between them. CDR3 bases: TGCGCCAGCAGCCAAGATAGCAGGACTGAAGCTTTCTTT. Translated, it gives CASSQDSRTEAFF.

This clonotype has just a few counts. The rearrangement joins TRBV11-2 to TRBJ2-6, with 8 nucleotides matching TRBD1. The CDR3 is 19 residues long. Germline CDR1 SGHAT, CDR2 FQNNGV. V was pared by 1 base and J by 13 bases, with 21 bases of the junction left unmatched. The CDR3: CASSLVIGTGLLWGQVLTF. CDR3 sequence (DNA): TGTGCCAGCAGCTTAGTGATCGGGACAGGACTTCTCTGGGGCCAGGTCCTGACTTTC.

The V call is TRBV5-1, the J call TRBJ2-1, with 8 bases aligning to TRBD2. The CDR3 is 14 residues long. Trimming at V came to 9 bases and at J to 4 bases, leaving 9 bases not matched to a gene. Germline CDR1 reads SGHRS; CDR2 reads YFSETQ. The CDR3 is CATGGGNNYNEQFF. The CDR3 nucleotides are TGCGCCACCGGGGGGGGGAATAATTACAATGAGCAGTTCTTC.

This clonotype showed up just a few times. The CDR3 protein is CASSQELVNTGELFF. The CDR3 nucleotides are TGCGCCAGCAGCCAAGAACTAGTGAACACCGGGGAGCTGTTTTTT. This rearrangement joins TRBV4-3 to TRBJ2-2; D possibly corresponds to TRBD2 (5 bases). Deletions cut 0 bases from V and 1 base from J, with 6 bases between. CDR1 is LGHNA and CDR2 is YSLEER in the germline V gene. CDR3 length: 15 amino acids.

This clonotype has at least ten counts. The V and J genes are TRBV6-2 or TRBV6-3 and TRBJ2-7; the match to TRBD1 covers 10 bases. The germline V gene has CDR1 MNHEY and CDR2 SVGEGT. Germline trimming cut 6 bases from V and 2 bases from J; bases unmatched to any gene: 7. The length of the CDR3 is 15 residues. The CDR3 region is CASSSRDRGPYEQYF. CDR3 nucleotide sequence: TGTGCCAGCAGCTCCCGGGACAGGGGACCCTACGAGCAGTACTTC.

This clonotype was seen many times. V gene TRBV12-3 or TRBV12-4 combines with J gene TRBJ2-5, with D unresolved. Trimming removed 6 bases at V and 4 bases at J, with 18 bases between. The CDR3 is made up of 15 amino acids. CDR3 nucleotides: TGTGCCAGCAGACCACATAATAGGGTTTTAGAGACCCAGTACTTC. This codes for CASRPHNRVLETQYF.

This clonotype was counted only a few times. V is TRBV12-3 or TRBV12-4 and J is TRBJ2-2; weak D call: TRBD1 (5 bases). The CDR3 is 15 residues long. V was cut by 6 bases and J by 4 bases, with 15 bases left in between. CDR3 protein: CASRDIRKSTGELFF. DNA of the CDR3: TGTGCCAGCAGGGACATAAGAAAATCCACCGGGGAGCTGTTTTTT.

In this sample, this clonotype turned up a few times. V usage is TRBV28 and J usage is TRBJ2-7, with a tentative D call TRBD1 (6 bases). The CDR3 consists of 14 residues. Per the germline V gene, CDR1 is MDHEN and CDR2 is SYDVKM. V was pared by 5 bases and J by 3 bases, with 14 bases between. The DNA of the CDR3 is TGTGCCAGCAGTCCCTACAGGGATTTCTACGAGCAGTACTTC. This sequence encodes CASSPYRDFYEQYF.

This clonotype was seen only a few times. The rearrangement joins TRBV7-2 to TRBJ2-2; D is possibly TRBD2 (6 bases). Trimming stripped 2 bases from V and 0 bases from J, with 10 bases between. The CDR3 consists of 16 residues. Per the germline V gene, CDR1 is SGHTA and CDR2 is FQGNSA. The CDR3 protein is CASSLHGGSNTGELFF. In DNA form, the CDR3 reads TGTGCCAGCAGCTTACATGGGGGGTCGAACACCGGGGAGCTGTTTTTT.

The chain recombines TRBV7-2 with TRBJ2-4; perhaps TRBD2 as D (5 bases). V was shortened by 5 bases and J by 0 bases, with 11 bases between the two germline ends. CDR1 SGHTA and CDR2 FQGNSA come from the germline V gene. This CDR3 comprises 15 residues. The CDR3 DNA is TGTGCCAGCAGCCCCGGGGATCTAGCCAAAAACATTCAGTACTTC. It encodes CASSPGDLAKNIQYF.

The chain joins TRBV24-1 to TRBJ2-3, with TRBD2 matching over 14 bases. The germline V gene encodes CDR1 KGHDR and CDR2 SFDVKD. The CDR3 is made up of 17 amino acids. V was clipped by 4 bases and J by 3 bases; unmatched bases: 5. Here the CDR3 reads CATSEPGLAGETDTQYF. CDR3 coding DNA: TGTGCCACCAGTGAACCGGGACTAGCGGGAGAGACAGATACGCAGTATTTT.

This clonotype was counted only a few times. The V and J genes are TRBV5-1 and TRBJ1-6, with 11 bases lining up with TRBD1. Losses at the gene ends were 4 bases for V and 10 bases for J; bases not matched to a gene: 13. Germline CDR1 and CDR2: SGHRS and YFSETQ. The CDR3 runs to 17 residues. Here the CDR3 DNA reads TGCGCCAGCAGCAGGTGGACAGGGGGCGCAGAGGGATCACCCCTCCACTTT. As protein: CASSRWTGGAEGSPLHF.

The J gene is TRBJ2-5, the V gene TRBV5-1; D is possibly TRBD1 (6 bases). Germline V gene lookup returns CDR1 SGHRS and CDR2 YFSETQ. Trimming took off 6 bases at V and 3 bases at J, with 15 bases between the two ends. The CDR3 spans 14 residues. In DNA, the CDR3 is TGCGCCAGCACCAAGGGGCAGGGGAAAGAGACCCAGTACTTC. Its protein is CASTKGQGKETQYF.

In its sample, this clonotype was seen many times. The CDR3 reads CSVESGRTDTQYF. CDR3 bases: TGCAGCGTTGAATCGGGAAGGACAGATACGCAGTATTTT. The chain carries TRBV29-1 and TRBJ2-3; D perhaps matches TRBD2 (5 bases). The CDR3 is made up of 13 amino acids. Germline V gives CDR1 SQVTM, CDR2 ANQGSEA. V lost 2 bases to trimming and J lost 3 bases, with 9 bases between them.

This clonotype was seen a few times. The chain combines TRBV5-1 with TRBJ1-2; 7 bases align to TRBD1. Germline-derived CDR1 and CDR2 are SGHRS and YFSETQ. The V segment lost 4 bases and the J segment 5 bases; nucleotides outside the gene matches: 8. The CDR3 loop spans 14 amino acids. DNA for the CDR3: TGCGCCAGCAGCGTTCAGGGGGAGAGGTATGGCTACACCTTC. This sequence encodes CASSVQGERYGYTF.

This clonotype was detected a few times. The chain joins TRBV20-1 to TRBJ2-7, with TRBD1 matching over 9 bases. Losses at the gene ends were 1 base for V and 0 bases for J; bases not matched to a gene: 10. Germline V lookup: CDR1 DFQATT, CDR2 SNEGSKA (reference sequence). The CDR3 loop spans 17 amino acids. The CDR3 region is CSARGDRVYGSSYEQYF. The CDR3 DNA follows: TGCAGTGCTAGAGGGGACAGGGTGTACGGGAGCTCCTACGAGCAGTACTTC.